The 31 T cell receptor beta chains given below trace back to one sample, sequenced in a study of CD8+CD57+ T cells in acquired aplastic anemia. TCR beta VDJ and CDR3 profiles were obtained from a genomic DNA template. TCRdb independently ran MiXCR on the reads; one entry per CDR3 protein. The repertoire has 150,000 to 200,000 distinct CDR3 sequences, approximately 40% of them found once; the top ten carry 1.1%. What was sequenced was sorted CD4+, CD8+, or CD8+CD57+ T cells (not recorded which) from PBMCs. These receptors were obtained from a human donor in good health.

The J gene is TRBJ2-7, the V gene TRBV19, with D unclear. Germline values: CDR1 LNHDA, CDR2 SQIVND (reference sequence). CDR3 length equals 13 residues. V lost 4 bases and J 3 bases, leaving 10 bases between the germline ends. CDR3 protein: CASSTPGFYEQYF. DNA for the CDR3: TGTGCCAGTAGTACCCCCGGATTCTACGAGCAGTACTTC.

As for this clonotype: A single base separates this from a much larger clone, so it may be a read error. CDR3 bases: TGTGCCAGCAGTAAGACAGAATTGGGCTATGGCTACACCTTC. Protein sequence: CASSKTELGYGYTF. The chain employs TRBV6-1 and TRBJ1-2; D possibly corresponds to TRBD1 (5 bases). Trimming stripped 5 bases from V and 4 bases from J, with 14 bases between. The germline gives CDR1 MNHNS, CDR2 SASEGT. This CDR3 comprises 14 residues.

There are a few counts of this clonotype. The rearrangement joins TRBV6-1 to TRBJ2-3; 11 nucleotides align to TRBD2. CDR3 length: 16 residues. The trim removed 9 bases at V and 1 base at J, leaving 9 bases unmatched. Germline V lookup: CDR1 MNHNS, CDR2 SASEGT. CDR3 sequence: CASSVAGGRGTDTQYF. The CDR3 DNA follows: TGTGCCAGTTCTGTAGCGGGAGGGAGGGGCACAGATACGCAGTATTTT.

This clonotype has only a few counts. This may be a read error, as it is one base from a much larger clone. The gene calls are TRBV20-1 and TRBJ1-4; 8 bases agree with TRBD1. Germline assignment: CDR1 DFQATT and CDR2 SNEGSKA (reference sequence). The CDR3 has 14 residues. J was trimmed by 8 bases and V by 5 bases; bases with no gene match: 10. DNA of the CDR3: TGCAGTGCTGGGAAGGGACAGGAAGGAGAAAAACTGTTTTTT. Its translation is CSAGKGQEGEKLFF.

This rearrangement joins TRBV10-2 to TRBJ1-6, with D maybe TRBD1 (6 bases). V was cut by 3 bases and J by 5 bases, with 8 bases left in between. CDR3 length: 14 amino acids. Germline V gives CDR1 WSHSY, CDR2 SAAADI. The CDR3 nucleotides are TGCGCCAGCAGTGAACAGGGAAATAATTCACCCCTCCACTTT. Protein product: CASSEQGNNSPLHF.

The sample holds many counts of this clonotype. The chain employs TRBV2 and TRBJ2-1, with D perhaps given as TRBD1 or TRBD2 (5 bases each). This CDR3 region has 15 residues. Germline CDR1 is SNHLY and CDR2 is FYNNEI. V shed 6 bases and J shed 1 base, with 13 bases lying between them. As DNA, the CDR3 is TGTGCCAGCAGCCAGGGACCCGGGTCCTACAATGAGCAGTTCTTC. Amino acids: CASSQGPGSYNEQFF.

The chain has TRBV3-1 and TRBJ2-2; TRBD2 matches at 7 bases. CDR1 is LGHDT and CDR2 is YNNKEL in the germline V gene (reference sequence). This CDR3 has 16 amino acids. With 4 bases clipped from V and 2 bases from J, the junction kept 7 bases outside the gene matches. This CDR3 reads CASSPLSGGNTGELFF. The CDR3 region has the DNA TGTGCCAGCAGCCCGCTTTCGGGAGGCAACACCGGGGAGCTGTTTTTT.

This clonotype was found many times. The chain employs TRBV6-5 and TRBJ1-1; D possibly corresponds to TRBD1 (5 bases). The germline V gene encodes CDR1 MNHEY and CDR2 SVGAGI. V was clipped by 6 bases and J by 4 bases, with 15 bases between them. The CDR3 length is 14 residues. CDR3 bases: TGTGCCAGCAGCCTCCGAGATAGGGGCACTGAAGCTTTCTTT. Its translation is CASSLRDRGTEAFF.

The genes are TRBV7-8 and TRBJ1-1; 8 nucleotides align to TRBD1. Trimming at V came to 5 bases and at J to 6 bases, leaving 8 bases not matched to a gene. This CDR3 contains 14 residues. Germline assignment: CDR1 SGHVS and CDR2 FQNEAQ. The CDR3 DNA reads as TGTGCCAGCAGCCGGGACAGGAGTGGCGCTGAAGCTTTCTTT. Its translation is CASSRDRSGAEAFF.

This clonotype was seen repeatedly, ten times or more. The chain links TRBV19 to TRBJ2-2; D not resolved. The CDR3 is 14 residues long. CDR1 is LNHDA and CDR2 is SQIVND in the germline V gene (reference sequence). The V gene lost 11 bases and the J gene lost 0 bases, with 13 bases spanning the gap. CDR3 bases: TGTGCCCAGAAGGATTTCCCGAACACCGGGGAGCTGTTTTTT. Translation: CAQKDFPNTGELFF.

This clonotype was counted a few times. The V and J genes are TRBV7-9 and TRBJ2-7; D call uncertain. V lost 5 bases and J lost 6, with 8 bases in between. Germline assignment: CDR1 SEHNR and CDR2 FQNEAQ (reference sequence). This CDR3 spans 11 amino acids. The CDR3 sequence: CASSRDTEQYF. CDR3 in DNA: TGTGCCAGCAGCCGAGACACCGAGCAGTACTTC. Using reference TRBV7-9 and TRBJ2-7 for the parts outside the CDR3, the full variable domain is DTGVSQNPRHKITKRGQNVTFRCDPISEHNRLYWYRQTLGQGPEFLTYFQNEAQLEKSRLLSDRFSAERPKGSFSTLEIQRTEQGDSAMYLCASSRDTEQYFGPGTRLTVT.

J is TRBJ2-5 and V is TRBV7-3; no firm D call. Germline V gene lookup returns CDR1 SGHTA and CDR2 FQGTGA. Trimming removed 3 bases at V and 5 bases at J, with 13 bases between. This CDR3 region has 14 residues. Written as DNA, the CDR3 is TGTGCCAGCAGCTTTGGGATAAGTGCGGAGACCCAGTACTTC. It translates to CASSFGISAETQYF.

V and J are TRBV3-1 and TRBJ2-6, with D possibly matching TRBD1 (5 bases). This CDR3 comprises 17 residues. V lost 0 bases and J 0 bases, leaving 9 bases between the germline ends. From germline, CDR1 is LGHDT and CDR2 YNNKEL (reference sequence). The CDR3 region is CASSQDPQGSGANVLTF. The CDR3 DNA reads as TGTGCCAGCAGCCAAGATCCCCAGGGCTCTGGGGCCAACGTCCTGACTTTC.

The chain combines TRBV7-3 with TRBJ2-1, with a possible D match to TRBD2 (6 bases). V was trimmed by 4 bases and J by 6 bases, leaving 10 bases between them. CDR3 length: 13 residues. Germline V gene sequence: CDR1 SGHTA, CDR2 FQGTGA. CDR3 protein: CASSSTTSNEQFF. The DNA of the CDR3 is TGTGCCAGCAGCTCAACGACTAGCAATGAGCAGTTCTTC.

V usage is TRBV18 and J usage is TRBJ2-1; 7 nucleotides agree with TRBD2. CDR1 and CDR2 from the germline V gene are KGHSH and LQKENI. The V gene end was trimmed by 5 bases and the J gene end by 6 bases; junction bases not matched to a gene: 7. CDR3 length: 14 residues. In nucleotides, the CDR3 is TGTGCCAGCTCAGACGTGCGGGAGAGCAATGAGCAGTTCTTC. Its protein product is CASSDVRESNEQFF.

This clonotype has only a few counts. The chain joins TRBV4-3 to TRBJ1-2, with TRBD1 matching over 7 bases. CDR3 length equals 14 residues. The trim removed 0 bases at V and 6 bases at J, leaving 4 bases unmatched. CDR1 is LGHNA, CDR2 YSLEER, per germline. CDR3 bases: TGCGCCAGCAGCCAAGATGTCAGGGGGGATGGCTACACCTTC. It codes for CASSQDVRGDGYTF.

V gene TRBV10-3 combines with J gene TRBJ2-3; D is possibly TRBD2 (6 bases). Looked up from germline, CDR1 is ENHRY and CDR2 is SYGVKD. The V end lost 3 bases, the J end lost 6 bases, and 10 bases lay between the germline ends. CDR3 size: 13 residues. This CDR3 reads CAISDGGVDTQYF. The CDR3 DNA reads TGTGCCATCAGTGACGGCGGGGTTGATACGCAGTATTTT.

Comments on this clonotype: It may be a read error: a sequence one base away is much more abundant. The chain recombines TRBV6-2 or TRBV6-3 with TRBJ2-2; no definite D call. The CDR3 totals 12 residues. Germline CDR1 and CDR2: MNHEY and SVGEGT. With 3 bases removed from V and 6 bases from J, the gap between germline ends came to 5 bases. The CDR3 DNA is TGTGCCAGCAGTTATGGCGCCGGGGAGCTGTTTTTT. It yields the protein CASSYGAGELFF.

To note about this clonotype: Since the CDR3 does not end with the conserved phenylalanine or tryptophan, this likely comes from a read error. The chain uses TRBV25-1 and TRBJ1-1; D is perhaps TRBD1 (5 bases). Looked up from germline, CDR1 is MGHDK and CDR2 is SYGVNS. The CDR3 is 14 residues long. V was cut by 0 bases and J by 8 bases, with 13 bases left in between. The CDR3 sequence is CASSEYIWGGEAFL. In DNA form, the CDR3 reads TGTGCCAGCAGTGAATATATATGGGGGGGGGAAGCTTTCCTT.

The chain links TRBV20-1 to TRBJ2-3, with D unresolved. The germline V gene has CDR1 DFQATT and CDR2 SNEGSKA (reference sequence). V lost 5 bases and J lost 0, with 9 bases in between. This CDR3 is 13 amino acids long. The CDR3 loop is CSALRSSTDTQYF. The CDR3 nucleotides read TGCAGTGCTCTCCGGTCAAGCACAGATACGCAGTATTTT.

This clonotype was counted ten times or more. V usage is TRBV2 and J usage is TRBJ1-5, with a possible D match to TRBD1 (6 bases). The V gene lost 10 bases and the J gene lost 0 bases, with 16 bases spanning the gap. This CDR3 has 15 amino acids. Germline V gives CDR1 SNHLY, CDR2 FYNNEI. CDR3 sequence reads: CATRDTTNSNQPQHF. CDR3 bases: TGTGCCACCCGGGACACAACAAATAGCAATCAGCCCCAGCATTTT.

This clonotype was seen a few times. A much larger clone lies a single base off, so this may be a read error. The chain is built from TRBV7-9 and TRBJ2-7; perhaps D is TRBD1 or TRBD2 (6 bases each). This CDR3 is 15 amino acids long. The germline V gene encodes CDR1 SEHNR and CDR2 FQNEAQ (reference sequence). Trimming removed 5 bases from V and 3 bases from J, with 17 bases in between. DNA for the CDR3: TGTGCCAGCAGCCTAGTAACGGGGGCGAGCTACGAGCAGTACTTC. This encodes CASSLVTGASYEQYF.

This clonotype appeared many times. The rearrangement links TRBV6-1 to TRBJ1-3, with D possibly TRBD1 on 5 matching bases. The CDR3 consists of 14 residues. Germline V gene lookup returns CDR1 MNHNS and CDR2 SASEGT. V lost 6 bases, J lost 2 bases, and 11 bases lay in between. In nucleotides, the CDR3 is TGTGCCAGCAGCCTAGCAGGGCCTGGAAACACCATATATTTT. Encoded protein: CASSLAGPGNTIYF.

There are many counts of this clonotype. V gene TRBV4-2 combines with J gene TRBJ1-6; tentatively, D is TRBD1 (6 bases). The CDR3 is 19 amino acids. Trimming removed 0 bases at V and 5 bases at J, with 20 bases between. Germline V CDR1 and CDR2: LGHNA, YNFKEQ. In DNA form, the CDR3 reads TGTGCCAGCAGCCAAGAGACCTTCACAGGGAACGTAAATAATTCACCCCTCCACTTT. Its translation: CASSQETFTGNVNNSPLHF.

Concerning this clonotype: Just one base apart from a much larger clone, this may be a read error. The chain has TRBV10-3 and TRBJ1-3; D is ambiguous. Germline lookup yields CDR1 ENHRY and CDR2 SYGVKD. Trimming cost V 3 bases and J 4 bases, with 10 bases left between them. CDR3 size: 14 residues. The CDR3 bases are TGTGCCATCAGTGACCCTGGAGGCGGAAACACCATATATTTT. Translating it yields CAISDPGGGNTIYF.

The chain has TRBV27 and TRBJ2-7; maybe TRBD2 (6 bases). CDR3 length: 13 residues. Germline assignment: CDR1 MNHEY and CDR2 SMNVEV (reference sequence). Trimming shortened V by 6 bases and J by 1 base, and 10 bases separated the two germline ends. The CDR3 coding sequence is TGTGCCAGCAGGGGGCGGGGATCCTACGAGCAGTACTTC. Translating it yields CASRGRGSYEQYF.

The V call is TRBV4-1, the J call TRBJ1-3; possible D gene TRBD1, 6 bases. The CDR3 is 15 amino acids. Germline assignment: CDR1 MGHRA and CDR2 YSYEKL. V was pared by 4 bases and J by 2 bases, with 12 bases between. CDR3 in amino acids: CASSLPGAPGNTIYF. CDR3 nucleotides: TGCGCCAGCAGCCTCCCGGGGGCCCCTGGAAACACCATATATTTT.

The chain recombines TRBV20-1 with TRBJ2-7; weak D call: TRBD2 (6 bases). Trimming cost V 5 bases and J 3 bases, with 11 bases left between them. Germline values: CDR1 DFQATT, CDR2 SNEGSKA (reference sequence). The CDR3 totals 12 residues. CDR3 coding DNA: TGCAGTGCTGGCGGGGTGGGCTACGAGCAGTACTTC. Translation: CSAGGVGYEQYF.

This clonotype occurred many times. The gene calls are TRBV7-9 and TRBJ2-2, with D perhaps TRBD2 (5 bases). With 0 bases removed from V and 6 bases from J, the gap between germline ends came to 5 bases. Germline CDR1 SEHNR, CDR2 FQNEAQ (reference sequence). The length of the CDR3 is 13 residues. The CDR3 coding sequence is TGTGCCAGCAGCTTAGCGGGAGCCGGGGAGCTGTTTTTT. Encoded protein: CASSLAGAGELFF.

A single count supports this clonotype. This chain joins TRBV15 and TRBJ2-2; 8 bases are a match to TRBD2. V shed 1 base and J 6 bases; nucleotides not matched to a gene: 7. Germline V gene sequence: CDR1 LNHNV, CDR2 YYDKDF (reference sequence). This CDR3 region has 16 residues. The CDR3 protein is CATSRVAGNSPGELFF. The DNA for the CDR3 is TGTGCCACCAGCAGAGTAGCGGGAAATTCTCCCGGGGAGCTGTTTTTT.

In this sample, this clonotype turned up many times. The V gene is TRBV4-2, the J gene TRBJ1-6; possible D gene TRBD1, 5 bases. V was trimmed by 4 bases and J by 0 bases, leaving 13 bases between them. The CDR3 length is 17 residues. Looked up from germline, CDR1 is LGHNA and CDR2 is YNFKEQ. The CDR3 DNA follows: TGTGCCAGCAGCCCGACGGCAGGGAGCTCCTATAATTCACCCCTCCACTTT. Translation gives CASSPTAGSSYNSPLHF.